The 29 T cell receptor beta chains below all came from one sample that was sequenced in a study of beta chain features in type 1 diabetes. As every portion of the isolated RNA was reverse transcribed, the sequencing read expressed TCRB transcripts. Assay used: immunoSEQ multiplex PCR; TCRdb lists only in-frame clones, some missing. The sample carries about 900,000 clones, 15% to 20% recorded once. The sample taken for sequencing was naive CD4+ T cells from blood. These receptors all come from a woman aged 18-29 years in good health.

The gene calls are TRBV18 and TRBJ2-2; tentative D call: TRBD2 (5 bases). The CDR3 spans 16 residues. Trimming removed 6 bases from V and 2 bases from J, with 16 bases in between. Germline assignment: CDR1 KGHSH and CDR2 LQKENI. The CDR3: CASSGFEAVNTGELFF. CDR3 DNA: TGTGCCAGCTCGGGATTTGAAGCGGTTAACACCGGGGAGCTGTTTTTT.

The rearrangement uses TRBV27 and TRBJ2-7; tentative D call: TRBD2 (5 bases). CDR1 is MNHEY and CDR2 is SMNVEV in the germline V gene (reference sequence). The CDR3 is 15 residues long. V lost 3 bases to trimming and J lost 2 bases, with 14 bases between them. CDR3 nucleotides: TGTGCCAGCAGTTTTAGTCCAGCGGACCCCTACGAGCAGTACTTC. Residues: CASSFSPADPYEQYF.

This clone was seen more than once but under ten times. The chain has TRBV28 and TRBJ2-7; 8 bases agree with TRBD1. Trimming removed 4 bases from V and 1 base from J; junction bases left unmatched: 9. The CDR3 runs 16 residues. Germline-derived CDR1 and CDR2 are MDHEN and SYDVKM. CDR3: CASSSWGQATSYEQYF. As DNA, the CDR3 is TGTGCCAGCAGTTCCTGGGGACAGGCGACGTCCTACGAGCAGTACTTC.

The chain combines TRBV4-1 with TRBJ2-3; 8 positions agree with TRBD2. The CDR3 is made up of 16 amino acids. The V gene end was trimmed by 2 bases and the J gene end by 1 base; junction bases not matched to a gene: 5. Germline V gene sequence: CDR1 MGHRA, CDR2 YSYEKL. CDR3: CASSQLGGARTDTQYF. The CDR3 DNA reads as TGCGCCAGCAGCCAACTCGGGGGGGCACGCACAGATACGCAGTATTTT.

This clone was picked up a small number of times. V gene TRBV5-1 combines with J gene TRBJ2-7; 8 bases fit TRBD1. Germline V gene data show CDR1 as SGHRS and CDR2 as YFSETQ. This CDR3 spans 16 amino acids. V lost 0 bases to trimming and J lost 4 bases; unmatched junction nucleotides: 9. CDR3 sequence (DNA): TGCGCCAGCAGCTTGGCCTCCGGACAGGGTCTTTACGAGCAGTACTTC. Encoded protein: CASSLASGQGLYEQYF.

The chain is built from TRBV6-1 and TRBJ2-3; no reliable D call. Germline V gene sequence: CDR1 MNHNS, CDR2 SASEGT. Deletions cut 5 bases from V and 4 bases from J, with 7 bases between. This CDR3 region has 12 residues. The chain's CDR3 is CASSIASDTQYF. The CDR3 nucleotides read TGTGCCAGCAGTATTGCTTCAGATACGCAGTATTTT.

This clone has a handful of counts. V is TRBV25-1 and J is TRBJ2-7; D might be TRBD1 or TRBD2, each matching 5 bases. The CDR3 has 13 amino acids. Germline loops: CDR1 MGHDK, CDR2 SYGVNS. V was cut by 6 bases and J by 4 bases, with 13 bases left in between. The CDR3 bases are TGTGCCAGCAGCGAGACGGGGCGGTACGAGCAGTACTTC. Protein: CASSETGRYEQYF.

This clone was seen a handful of times. The genes are TRBV9 and TRBJ1-1; D not resolved. Germline CDR1 SGDLS, CDR2 YYNGEE. The CDR3 is 15 residues long. With 0 bases removed from V and 0 bases from J, the gap between germline ends came to 9 bases. The CDR3 here is CASSVGDTLNTEAFF. The CDR3 DNA follows: TGTGCCAGCAGCGTAGGGGATACTTTGAACACTGAAGCTTTCTTT. Supplemented by reference TRBV9 and TRBJ1-1, the full variable domain reads DSGVTQTPKHLITATGQRVTLRCSPRSGDLSVYWYQQSLDQGLQFLIQYYNGEERAKGNILERFSAQQFPDLHSELNLSSLELGDSALYFCASSVGDTLNTEAFFGQGTRLTVV.

In this sample, this clone turned up a few times. J is TRBJ2-7 and V is TRBV28; 9 bases agree with TRBD1. Trimming cost V 6 bases and J 3 bases; bases outside gene matches: 9. The CDR3 extends over 15 amino acids. Germline V gene sequence: CDR1 MDHEN, CDR2 SYDVKM. As DNA, the CDR3 is TGTGCCAGCAGGGGACGGGACAGGGAGGTCTACGAGCAGTACTTC. As protein: CASRGRDREVYEQYF. The whole variable domain, remainder taken from reference TRBV28 and TRBJ2-7, is DVKVTQSSRYLVKRTGEKVFLECVQDMDHENMFWYRQDPGLGLRLIYFSYDVKMKEKGDIPEGYSVSREKKERFSLILESASTNQTSMYLCASRGRDREVYEQYFGPGTRLTVT.

The rearrangement uses TRBV5-1 and TRBJ2-1, with 8 positions matching TRBD1. CDR1 is SGHRS and CDR2 is YFSETQ in the germline V gene. With V trimmed by 0 bases and J by 2 bases, 7 bases remained unmatched. CDR3 length: 17 amino acids. CDR3: CASSLGWGQDPYNEQFF. CDR3 coding DNA: TGCGCCAGCAGCTTGGGGTGGGGACAGGATCCCTACAATGAGCAGTTCTTC.

The V and J genes are TRBV5-1 and TRBJ2-5; 13 bases match TRBD2. CDR1 is SGHRS, CDR2 YFSETQ, per germline. The V and J ends lost 4 bases and 4 bases, in that order; junction bases with no gene match: 10. CDR3 length equals 17 residues. CDR3 sequence: CASSTSTSGRAGETQYF. In DNA, the CDR3 is TGCGCCAGCAGCACAAGCACTAGCGGGAGGGCTGGAGAGACCCAGTACTTC.

The genes are TRBV11-1 and TRBJ2-3; D perhaps matches TRBD1 (6 bases). Trimming removed 5 bases from V and 9 bases from J, with 15 bases in between. The CDR3 length is 13 residues. Germline-derived CDR1 and CDR2 are SGHAT and FQDESV (reference sequence). The CDR3 nucleotides read TGTGCCAGCAGCCCCTCGCAGGGGAAAACGCAGTATTTT. Its translation: CASSPSQGKTQYF. The full variable domain, rest sourced from reference TRBV11-1 and TRBJ2-3, is EAEVAQSPRYKITEKSQAVAFWCDPISGHATLYWYRQILGQGPELLVQFQDESVVDDSQLPKDRFSAERLKGVDSTLKIQPAELGDSAMYLCASSPSQGKTQYFGPGTRLTVL.

The sample holds a few counts of this clone. The genes are TRBV7-9 and TRBJ2-7, with 12 positions matching TRBD2. The V segment lost 4 bases and the J segment 6 bases; nucleotides outside the gene matches: 7. The germline gives CDR1 SEHNR, CDR2 FQNEAQ (reference sequence). The CDR3 runs to 15 residues. CDR3 bases: TGTGCCAGCAGCTGGCAGGGACTAGCGGGCGGCGAGCAGTACTTC. Its translation: CASSWQGLAGGEQYF.

This clone was observed a few times. Other DNA sequences in this specimen translate into the identical CDR3. The chain recombines TRBV19 with TRBJ1-5; unclear D gene. Trimming cost V 4 bases and J 1 base, with 2 bases left between them. CDR1 and CDR2 (germline): LNHDA, SQIVND (reference sequence). The CDR3 is 12 residues long. The CDR3 nucleotides are TGTGCCAGTAGTAGAAGCAATCAGCCCCAGCATTTT. Translating gives CASSRSNQPQHF.

This clone was recorded a few times. The chain has TRBV2 and TRBJ2-5; D unclear. The CDR3 has 12 amino acids. The V gene lost 11 bases and the J gene lost 0 bases, with 10 bases spanning the gap. Germline V gives CDR1 SNHLY, CDR2 FYNNEI. DNA of the CDR3: TGTGCCTCGTACACACACCAAGAGACCCAGTACTTC. This codes for CASYTHQETQYF.

The chain combines TRBV27 with TRBJ1-3; 10 bases map to TRBD1. V shed 3 bases, J shed 3 bases, and the junction held 2 bases outside the gene matches. The germline V gene has CDR1 MNHEY and CDR2 SMNVEV (reference sequence). The CDR3 extends over 15 amino acids. CDR3 in DNA: TGTGCCAGCAGTTTGACAGGGGGCTTTGGAAACACCATATATTTT. It encodes CASSLTGGFGNTIYF.

As to this clone: Within the sample, other DNA sequences also encode this same CDR3. The chain links TRBV9 to TRBJ2-1; TRBD1 matches 7 bases. CDR3 size: 15 residues. V lost 0 bases, J lost 4 bases, and 4 bases stayed unmatched. CDR1 and CDR2 from the germline V gene are SGDLS and YYNGEE. CDR3 in amino acids: CASSVGGGTYNEQFF. In DNA form, the CDR3 reads TGTGCCAGCAGCGTAGGAGGGGGCACGTACAATGAGCAGTTCTTC. The whole variable domain, filled in from reference TRBV9 and TRBJ2-1, reads DSGVTQTPKHLITATGQRVTLRCSPRSGDLSVYWYQQSLDQGLQFLIQYYNGEERAKGNILERFSAQQFPDLHSELNLSSLELGDSALYFCASSVGGGTYNEQFFGPGTRLTVL.

This clone was picked up a small number of times. V gene TRBV4-2 combines with J gene TRBJ2-1, with 13 bases that match TRBD2. CDR3 length: 16 residues. The trim removed 4 bases at V and 6 bases at J, leaving 6 bases unmatched. CDR1 LGHNA and CDR2 YNFKEQ come from the germline V gene. The CDR3 DNA reads as TGTGCCAGCAGCCGCATAGGGACTAGCGGGGCCAATGAGCAGTTCTTC. It codes for CASSRIGTSGANEQFF.

Only a few counts were recorded for this clone. This rearrangement joins TRBV7-2 to TRBJ2-7; D is perhaps TRBD1 (6 bases). CDR1 and CDR2 from the germline V gene are SGHTA and FQGNSA. Trimming stripped 1 base from V and 5 bases from J, with 18 bases between. This CDR3 is built from 16 residues. CDR3 sequence reads: CASSLVFGRGYDEQYF. Here the CDR3 DNA reads TGTGCCAGCAGCTTAGTTTTCGGCAGGGGTTACGACGAGCAGTACTTC. The variable domain in full, completed from reference TRBV7-2 and TRBJ2-7, reads GAGVSQSPSNKVTEKGKDVELRCDPISGHTALYWYRQSLGQGLEFLIYFQGNSAPDKSGLPSDRFSAERTGGSVSTLTIQRTQQEDSAVYLCASSLVFGRGYDEQYFGPGTRLTVT.

In this sample, this clone turned up a few times. CDR3 bases: TGTGCCACTGTGGGATCTGTGTACGAGCAGTACTTC. Amino acids: CATVGSVYEQYF. The V and J genes are TRBV28 and TRBJ2-7; the D is unclear. The germline V and J ends were trimmed by 10 bases and 4 bases, with 14 bases remaining between them. This CDR3 contains 12 residues. CDR1 is MDHEN, CDR2 SYDVKM, per germline.

This clone was counted between two and nine times. The genes are TRBV2 and TRBJ2-1; 11 nucleotides agree with TRBD2. CDR3 size: 15 residues. The germline V gene has CDR1 SNHLY and CDR2 FYNNEI. The CDR3 nucleotides read TGTGCGAGCGAGACCACTAGCGGGAGAAACAATGAGCAGTTCTTC. It is translated as CASETTSGRNNEQFF.

The sample holds a few counts of this clone. The chain recombines TRBV7-3 with TRBJ2-2, with 16 bases aligning to TRBD2. Trimming cost V 5 bases and J 5 bases; bases outside gene matches: 8. The CDR3 is made up of 18 amino acids. The germline V gene encodes CDR1 SGHTA and CDR2 FQGTGA. CDR3 loop: CASSLGLAGGSETGELFF. The DNA of the CDR3 is TGTGCCAGCAGCCTGGGACTAGCGGGAGGGTCGGAGACCGGGGAGCTGTTTTTT.

V usage is TRBV28 and J usage is TRBJ2-3; D remains unclear. Trimming stripped 5 bases from V and 1 base from J, with 22 bases between. From germline, CDR1 is MDHEN and CDR2 SYDVKM. This CDR3 is built from 18 residues. CDR3 sequence reads: CASSPLQAVPHRTDTQYF. The CDR3 nucleotides are TGTGCCAGCAGTCCCCTGCAGGCCGTTCCCCACCGCACAGATACGCAGTATTTT.

This clone was counted a few times. J is TRBJ2-1 and V is TRBV19; no clear D. CDR1 and CDR2 from the germline V gene are LNHDA and SQIVND (reference sequence). The V end lost 3 bases, the J end lost 7 bases, and 19 bases lay between the germline ends. The CDR3 consists of 16 residues. The chain's CDR3 is CASSMLSVLHRNEQFF. CDR3 nucleotide sequence: TGTGCCAGTAGTATGTTGTCAGTGCTTCATCGGAATGAGCAGTTCTTC.

The chain recombines TRBV4-1 with TRBJ2-1; 11 nucleotides align to TRBD2. This CDR3 has 16 residues. V was pared by 3 bases and J by 4 bases, with 5 bases of the junction left unmatched. From germline, CDR1 is MGHRA and CDR2 YSYEKL. The CDR3 DNA sequence: TGCGCCAGCAGCCACAAGACTAGCGGGAATTACAATGAGCAGTTCTTC. Translation gives CASSHKTSGNYNEQFF.

DNA for the CDR3: TGTGCCAGCTCCAGGGCCAGGGGCCACGAGCAGTACTTC. This gives the protein CASSRARGHEQYF. V is TRBV27 and J is TRBJ2-7; D possibly corresponds to TRBD1 (6 bases). V gave up 8 bases and J gave up 5 bases, with 16 bases separating them. Germline CDR1 and CDR2: MNHEY and SMNVEV (reference sequence). CDR3 length: 13 residues.

This clone showed up just a few times. CDR3 DNA: TGCGCCAGCAGCCAACTGATTGGGAGGGACTATGGCTACACCTTC. It is translated as CASSQLIGRDYGYTF. The chain recombines TRBV5-1 with TRBJ1-2, with D hard to call. This CDR3 has 15 residues. CDR1 and CDR2 (germline): SGHRS, YFSETQ. V was trimmed by 4 bases and J by 3 bases, leaving 16 bases between them.

V and J are TRBV5-1 and TRBJ2-5; D is perhaps TRBD1 (5 bases). The length of the CDR3 is 14 residues. Germline assignment: CDR1 SGHRS and CDR2 YFSETQ. V shed 1 base and J shed 4 bases, with 11 bases lying between them. The CDR3 bases are TGCGCCAGCAGCTTGTCCAGACAGTTAGAGACCCAGTACTTC. Translated, it gives CASSLSRQLETQYF.

The genes are TRBV27 and TRBJ2-3, with 11 bases aligning to TRBD2. Germline trimming cut 7 bases from V and 6 bases from J; bases unmatched to any gene: 9. Germline V CDR1 and CDR2: MNHEY, SMNVEV (reference sequence). CDR3 length: 15 residues. The CDR3 sequence: CASKSSGRVRDTQYF. The CDR3 DNA reads TGTGCCAGCAAAAGTAGCGGGAGGGTTCGGGATACGCAGTATTTT.